Each of the 30 T cell receptor beta chains below was sequenced from the same sample in a study of blood T cell repertoires in COVID-19. Some clones are missing from TCRdb's copy, which holds only in-frame ones; the method was immunoSEQ multiplex PCR. The repertoire includes about 180,000 clones, around 83% of them detected once, and less than 2% sits in the top ten. Input material: peripheral blood. The origin of the receptors is a human donor in a cohort sampled during active COVID-19.

There are many counts of this clone. The rearrangement links TRBV4-3 to TRBJ2-7, with D possibly matching TRBD2 (5 bases). The V end lost 4 bases, the J end lost 0 bases, and 10 bases lay between the germline ends. Germline-derived CDR1 and CDR2 are LGHNA and YSLEER. The CDR3 has 14 residues. The CDR3 region is CASSLDTSSYEQYF. The CDR3 DNA is TGCGCCAGCAGCCTAGACACTAGCTCCTACGAGCAGTACTTC.

The chain has TRBV27 and TRBJ2-6; D possibly corresponds to TRBD2 (6 bases). Trimming cost V 6 bases and J 0 bases, with 12 bases left between them. CDR1 and CDR2 from the germline V gene are MNHEY and SMNVEV (reference sequence). CDR3 size: 16 residues. In DNA form, the CDR3 reads TGTGCCAGCAGCCGGGACTCCACCTCTGGGGCCAACGTCCTGACTTTC. Encoded protein: CASSRDSTSGANVLTF.

V usage is TRBV7-9 and J usage is TRBJ1-2, with D tentatively TRBD1 (6 bases). CDR1 SEHNR and CDR2 FQNEAQ come from the germline V gene (reference sequence). The CDR3 totals 13 residues. V lost 1 base, J lost 8 bases, and 11 bases lay in between. The CDR3, as DNA: TGTGCCAGCAGCTTAGACAGGGCGACCGGCTACACCTTC. It yields the protein CASSLDRATGYTF.

V and J are TRBV11-2 and TRBJ1-2; D might be TRBD1 (6 bases). The V end was cut by 1 base, the J end by 3 bases, with 12 bases between. Germline V gene data show CDR1 as SGHAT and CDR2 as FQNNGV. CDR3 size: 15 residues. The CDR3 reads CASSLATGPYYGYTF. Here the CDR3 DNA reads TGTGCCAGCAGCTTAGCAACAGGGCCTTACTATGGCTACACCTTC. The variable domain in full, completed from reference TRBV11-2 and TRBJ1-2, reads EAGVAQSPRYKIIEKRQSVAFWCNPISGHATLYWYQQILGQGPKLLIQFQNNGVVDDSQLPKDRFSAERLKGVDSTLKIQPAKLEDSAVYLCASSLATGPYYGYTFGSGTRLTVV.

V is TRBV6-5 and J is TRBJ1-4; TRBD1 is a possible D gene (5 bases). The germline V and J ends were trimmed by 2 bases and 7 bases, with 11 bases remaining between them. The CDR3 has 14 amino acids. CDR1 and CDR2 (germline): MNHEY, SVGAGI. The CDR3 protein is CASSYGALGEKLFF. The CDR3 DNA reads TGTGCCAGCAGTTACGGGGCGTTAGGTGAAAAACTGTTTTTT.

The gene calls are TRBV5-1 and TRBJ1-4, with D tentatively TRBD1 (6 bases). Trimming took off 4 bases at V and 3 bases at J, with 13 bases between the two ends. This CDR3 has 15 residues. Looked up from germline, CDR1 is SGHRS and CDR2 is YFSETQ. Here the CDR3 DNA reads TGCGCCAGCAGCGTATTGACAGGCCCTAATGAAAAACTGTTTTTT. Residues: CASSVLTGPNEKLFF.

This clone was recorded a few times. The J gene is TRBJ2-1, the V gene TRBV6-4; 10 nucleotides line up with TRBD2. Unmatched junction bases numbered 0, after V lost 4 bases and J lost 0 bases. Germline loops: CDR1 MRHNA, CDR2 SNTAGT. The CDR3 loop spans 15 amino acids. The CDR3 here is CASSVAGGSYNEQFF. The CDR3 nucleotides are TGTGCCAGCAGTGTAGCGGGGGGCTCCTACAATGAGCAGTTCTTC.

In this sample, this clone turned up a few times. The rearrangement uses TRBV18 and TRBJ1-1; D possibly corresponds to TRBD1 (5 bases). V was clipped by 4 bases and J by 0 bases, with 6 bases between them. The CDR3 is 13 amino acids. Germline CDR1 KGHSH, CDR2 LQKENI. CDR3 nucleotides: TGTGCCAGCTCACTGACAGTGAACACTGAAGCTTTCTTT. Its protein is CASSLTVNTEAFF.

The chain carries TRBV5-8 and TRBJ2-3, with 9 bases matching TRBD2. V shed 0 bases, J shed 4 bases, and the junction held 6 bases outside the gene matches. Germline V gives CDR1 SGHTS, CDR2 YDEGEE. The CDR3 runs 16 residues. The CDR3 here is CASSLAGTSPPDTQYF. In DNA, the CDR3 is TGTGCCAGCAGCTTGGCGGGGACTAGCCCTCCAGATACGCAGTATTTT.

This clone was detected a few times. The chain employs TRBV19 and TRBJ1-6, with no clear D. V dropped 1 base and J dropped 9 bases, with 7 bases sitting between them. In germline, CDR1 is LNHDA, CDR2 SQIVND (reference sequence). This CDR3 spans 13 amino acids. The CDR3 coding sequence is TGTGCCAGTAGTATAGGAAGCGGTTCACCCCTCCACTTT. The encoded protein is CASSIGSGSPLHF.

The genes are TRBV5-1 and TRBJ1-1; D is possibly TRBD1 (6 bases). Trimming pared 4 bases from V and 0 bases from J, leaving 10 bases between. Looked up from germline, CDR1 is SGHRS and CDR2 is YFSETQ. This CDR3 has 14 amino acids. The CDR3 DNA sequence: TGCGCCAGCAGCCCCTACAGGGTGAACACTGAAGCTTTCTTT. Protein product: CASSPYRVNTEAFF.

The V call is TRBV6-5, the J call TRBJ2-7; 11 bases match TRBD2. Germline-derived CDR1 and CDR2 are MNHEY and SVGAGI. V gave up 6 bases and J gave up 3 bases; unmatched junction bases: 4. This CDR3 has 14 amino acids. CDR3: CASRGLAGYYEQYF. CDR3 in DNA: TGTGCCAGCAGAGGACTAGCGGGTTACTACGAGCAGTACTTC.

This clone was detected once. This sequence joins TRBV28 and TRBJ1-2, with TRBD1 matching over 9 bases. V shed 6 bases and J 8 bases; nucleotides not matched to a gene: 7. Germline lookup yields CDR1 MDHEN and CDR2 SYDVKM. This CDR3 is 13 amino acids long. For the CDR3, the DNA is TGTGCCAGCAGAGGGACAGGGAGGGGAGGCTACACCTTC. Protein product: CASRGTGRGGYTF.

V usage is TRBV5-1 and J usage is TRBJ2-7; 8 positions match TRBD1. The V gene end was trimmed by 5 bases and the J gene end by 0 bases; junction bases not matched to a gene: 7. Germline lookup yields CDR1 SGHRS and CDR2 YFSETQ. CDR3 length: 15 amino acids. The CDR3 protein is CASSGTGKHSYEQYF. In DNA, the CDR3 is TGCGCCAGCAGTGGGACAGGCAAACACTCCTACGAGCAGTACTTC. Filled out from reference TRBV5-1 and TRBJ2-7, the complete variable domain reads KAGVTQTPRYLIKTRGQQVTLSCSPISGHRSVSWYQQTPGQGLQFLFEYFSETQRNKGNFPGRFSGRQFSNSRSEMNVSTLELGDSALYLCASSGTGKHSYEQYFGPGTRLTVT.

The genes are TRBV7-3 and TRBJ1-6; D perhaps matches TRBD1 (5 bases). This CDR3 contains 15 residues. The V end was cut by 1 base, the J end by 9 bases, with 13 bases between. CDR1 SGHTA and CDR2 FQGTGA come from the germline V gene. The CDR3: CASSLKGQGGSPLHF. The CDR3 nucleotides read TGTGCCAGCAGCTTAAAGGGTCAGGGAGGTTCACCCCTCCACTTT.

The rearrangement links TRBV6-2 or TRBV6-3 to TRBJ1-1, with 7 positions matching TRBD1. V gave up 5 bases and J gave up 5 bases; unmatched junction bases: 11. The CDR3 consists of 15 residues. Germline V gene data show CDR1 as MNHEY and CDR2 as SVGEGT. As DNA, the CDR3 is TGTGCCAGCAGTCCCGGACAGGCCCGGCGTACTGAAGCTTTCTTT. Amino acid sequence: CASSPGQARRTEAFF.

This chain connects TRBV19 to TRBJ2-7, with TRBD2 as a possible D gene (6 bases). The CDR3 totals 16 residues. The V gene's germline CDR1 is LNHDA and CDR2 SQIVND (reference sequence). The germline V and J ends were trimmed by 5 bases and 1 base, with 18 bases remaining between them. The CDR3 region is CASSVGSRVGSYEQYF. The CDR3 coding sequence is TGTGCCAGTAGTGTCGGGAGCAGGGTAGGATCCTACGAGCAGTACTTC.

The V call is TRBV9, the J call TRBJ2-6; 10 bases match TRBD1. Germline CDR1 reads SGDLS; CDR2 reads YYNGEE. The V segment lost 3 bases and the J segment 2 bases; nucleotides outside the gene matches: 8. CDR3 length equals 18 residues. The DNA for the CDR3 is TGTGCCAGCAGCGCGTCCGGGACAGGGGCGGCTGGGGCCAACGTCCTGACTTTC. It codes for CASSASGTGAAGANVLTF.

Points on this clone: Other DNA sequences within the sample encode an identical CDR3. The chain is built from TRBV7-2 and TRBJ1-1, with D tentatively TRBD1 (6 bases). The CDR3 is made up of 13 amino acids. V was trimmed by 3 bases and J by 1 base, leaving 6 bases between them. Looked up from germline, CDR1 is SGHTA and CDR2 is FQGNSA. CDR3: CASSLGQNTEAFF. Written as DNA, the CDR3 is TGTGCCAGCAGCTTGGGACAGAACACTGAAGCTTTCTTT.

The chain uses TRBV4-1 and TRBJ2-7, with 11 bases lining up with TRBD1. Unmatched junction bases numbered 2, after V lost 0 bases and J lost 4 bases. Germline loops: CDR1 MGHRA, CDR2 YSYEKL. The CDR3 has 15 amino acids. The CDR3 sequence is CASSQEDRGQYEQYF. The CDR3 DNA sequence: TGCGCCAGCAGCCAAGAGGACAGGGGGCAATACGAGCAGTACTTC.

The rearrangement joins TRBV5-1 to TRBJ2-3; 10 nucleotides line up with TRBD2. The V and J ends lost 7 bases and 2 bases, in that order; junction bases with no gene match: 7. The germline gives CDR1 SGHRS, CDR2 YFSETQ. CDR3 length equals 15 residues. The CDR3 loop reads CASGAGGSLTDTQYF. The CDR3, as DNA: TGCGCCAGCGGAGCGGGGGGGAGTCTCACAGATACGCAGTATTTT. The full variable domain, with the rest looked up from reference TRBV5-1 and TRBJ2-3, is KAGVTQTPRYLIKTRGQQVTLSCSPISGHRSVSWYQQTPGQGLQFLFEYFSETQRNKGNFPGRFSGRQFSNSRSEMNVSTLELGDSALYLCASGAGGSLTDTQYFGPGTRLTVL.

This chain connects TRBV7-2 to TRBJ2-7; 7 bases are a match to TRBD1. The CDR3 has 15 residues. Looked up from germline, CDR1 is SGHTA and CDR2 is FQGNSA. Trimming took 1 base from V and 2 from J; bases not matched to a gene: 5. The CDR3 sequence is CASSLVTGEPYEQYF. CDR3 nucleotides: TGTGCCAGCAGCTTAGTCACAGGGGAACCCTACGAGCAGTACTTC. Full variable domain (remainder filled in from reference TRBV7-2 and TRBJ2-7): GAGVSQSPSNKVTEKGKDVELRCDPISGHTALYWYRQSLGQGLEFLIYFQGNSAPDKSGLPSDRFSAERTGGSVSTLTIQRTQQEDSAVYLCASSLVTGEPYEQYFGPGTRLTVT.

The sample holds a few counts of this clone. The genes are TRBV13 and TRBJ1-5, with a possible D match to TRBD1 (5 bases). Trimming took off 3 bases at V and 6 bases at J, with 12 bases between the two ends. CDR1 and CDR2 (germline): PRHDT, FYEKMQ (reference sequence). CDR3 length: 14 amino acids. CDR3 sequence reads: CASSFTGPGQPQHF. In DNA, the CDR3 is TGTGCCAGCAGCTTTACAGGACCCGGTCAGCCCCAGCATTTT.

V usage is TRBV19 and J usage is TRBJ2-7, with TRBD1 identical over 7 bases. The V segment lost 2 bases and the J segment 4 bases; nucleotides outside the gene matches: 8. The CDR3 is made up of 15 amino acids. Germline V gene lookup returns CDR1 LNHDA and CDR2 SQIVND (reference sequence). The CDR3 spells CASSIKRGRGYEQYF. The DNA of the CDR3 is TGTGCCAGTAGTATAAAGAGAGGCAGGGGGTACGAGCAGTACTTC.

The V and J genes are TRBV18 and TRBJ2-3, with 8 nucleotides matching TRBD2. In germline, CDR1 is KGHSH, CDR2 LQKENI. The junction had 0 bases not matched to a gene; V was cut back by 0 bases and J by 1 base. This CDR3 is 15 amino acids long. The DNA of the CDR3 is TGTGCCAGCTCACCACCGCGGGGGGGCACAGATACGCAGTATTTT. Protein sequence: CASSPPRGGTDTQYF. The full variable domain, with the rest looked up from reference TRBV18 and TRBJ2-3, is NAGVMQNPRHLVRRRGQEARLRCSPMKGHSHVYWYRQLPEEGLKFMVYLQKENIIDESGMPKERFSAEFPKEGPSILRIQQVVRGDSAAYFCASSPPRGGTDTQYFGPGTRLTVL.

The DNA of the CDR3 is TGTGCCAGCAGTTTAGGAGGATCCCATGGCTACACCTTC. It codes for CASSLGGSHGYTF. This sequence joins TRBV27 and TRBJ1-2; D uncertain. Germline CDR1 MNHEY, CDR2 SMNVEV (reference sequence). Trimming removed 2 bases from V and 6 bases from J, with 10 bases in between. The CDR3 runs 13 residues.

V usage is TRBV18 and J usage is TRBJ2-7; a weak D match, TRBD2 (8 bases). Trimming took 2 bases from V and 1 from J, leaving 15 bases between them. This CDR3 comprises 16 residues. Germline V lookup: CDR1 KGHSH, CDR2 LQKENI. The CDR3 DNA sequence: TGTGCCAGCTCACCAACGGGAGGGGGCGCATCCTACGAGCAGTACTTC. Translated, it gives CASSPTGGGASYEQYF.

The rearrangement links TRBV2 to TRBJ1-2, with 8 nucleotides matching TRBD1. The CDR3 runs to 15 residues. Per the germline V gene, CDR1 is SNHLY and CDR2 is FYNNEI. Trimming removed 6 bases from V and 3 bases from J; junction bases left unmatched: 9. CDR3 protein: CASRVGQGPYYGYTF. The DNA for the CDR3 is TGTGCCAGCAGGGTTGGACAGGGTCCCTACTATGGCTACACCTTC.

V usage is TRBV4-2 and J usage is TRBJ1-6, with 9 nucleotides matching TRBD1. Germline V gives CDR1 LGHNA, CDR2 YNFKEQ. The CDR3 has 19 residues. V shed 2 bases and J 1 base; nucleotides not matched to a gene: 9. CDR3 DNA: TGTGCCAGCAGCCAAATGGGACAGGGTGGTAGATCCTATAATTCACCCCTCCACTTT. Translating it yields CASSQMGQGGRSYNSPLHF.

The CDR3, as DNA: TGTGCCAGCTCACCACCGGGGACAGGGGGCTATGGCTACACCTTC. This translates into CASSPPGTGGYGYTF. The chain recombines TRBV18 with TRBJ1-2; TRBD1 matches at 11 bases. CDR1 is KGHSH, CDR2 LQKENI, per germline. V trimming: 0 bases; J trimming: 4 bases; junction bases outside the gene matches: 1. The CDR3 length is 15 residues.